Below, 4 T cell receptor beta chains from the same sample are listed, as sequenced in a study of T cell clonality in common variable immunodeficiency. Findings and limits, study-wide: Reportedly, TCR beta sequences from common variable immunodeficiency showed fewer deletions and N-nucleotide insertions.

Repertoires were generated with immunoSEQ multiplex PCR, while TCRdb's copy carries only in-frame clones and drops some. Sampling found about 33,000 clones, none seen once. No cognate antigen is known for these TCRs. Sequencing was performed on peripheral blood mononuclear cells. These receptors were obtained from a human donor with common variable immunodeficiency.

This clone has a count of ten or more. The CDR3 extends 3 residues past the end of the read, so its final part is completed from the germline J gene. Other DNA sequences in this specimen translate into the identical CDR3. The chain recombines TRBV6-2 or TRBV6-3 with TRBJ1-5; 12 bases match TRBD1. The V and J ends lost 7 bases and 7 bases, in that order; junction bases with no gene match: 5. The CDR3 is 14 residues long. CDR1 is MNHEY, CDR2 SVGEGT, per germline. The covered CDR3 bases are TGTGCCAGCAAAGGGACAGGGGGCGGGCAGCCC. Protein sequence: CASKGTGGGQP. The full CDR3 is CASKGTGGGQPQHF.

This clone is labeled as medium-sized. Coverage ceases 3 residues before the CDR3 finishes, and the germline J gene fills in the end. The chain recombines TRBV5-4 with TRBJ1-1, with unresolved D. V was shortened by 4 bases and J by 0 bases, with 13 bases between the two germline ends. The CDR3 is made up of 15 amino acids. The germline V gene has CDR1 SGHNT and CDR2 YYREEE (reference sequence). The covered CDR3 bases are TGTGCCAGCAGCCGCGCCGGACTCATGAACACTGAA. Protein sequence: CASSRAGLMNTE. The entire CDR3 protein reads CASSRAGLMNTEAFF.

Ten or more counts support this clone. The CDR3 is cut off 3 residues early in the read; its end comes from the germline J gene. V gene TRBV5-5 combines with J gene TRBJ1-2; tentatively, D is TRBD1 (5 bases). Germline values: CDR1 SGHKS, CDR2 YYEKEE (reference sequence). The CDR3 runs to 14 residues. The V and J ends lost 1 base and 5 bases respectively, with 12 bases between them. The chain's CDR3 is CASSLTGGEYGYTF. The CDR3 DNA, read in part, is TGTGCCAGCAGCTTGACGGGGGGAGAGTATGGC.

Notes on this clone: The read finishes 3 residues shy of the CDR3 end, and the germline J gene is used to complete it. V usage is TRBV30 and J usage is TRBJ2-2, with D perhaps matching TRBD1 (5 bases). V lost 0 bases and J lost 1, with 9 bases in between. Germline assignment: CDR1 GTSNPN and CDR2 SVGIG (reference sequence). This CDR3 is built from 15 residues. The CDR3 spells CAWSVLGQNTGELFF. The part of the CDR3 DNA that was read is TGTGCCTGGAGTGTTTTGGGGCAGAACACCGGGGAG.